Listed below are T cell receptor beta chains from one sample, sequenced in a study of blood T cell repertoires in COVID-19. Sequencing used immunoSEQ multiplex PCR; TCRdb keeps in-frame clones, though not all of them. Altogether roughly 200,000 clones are present, 90% being singletons, with the ten largest covering about 0.59%. The sample taken for sequencing was peripheral blood. Receptors originate from a man aged 50 to 60 with acute or convalescent COVID-19. Each CDR3 is given with its conserved first and last residue. D genes are given only for firm matches. Clone size appears in some rows only: once, few, many, or a class for an expanded clone.

clone_size d_call j_call v_call cdr3_aa cdr3_nt
. . TRBJ2-7 TRBV12-2 CVGRAYEQYF TGTGTAGGCAGGGCCTACGAGCAGTACTTC
. . TRBJ1-5 TRBV3-1/TRBV3-2 CASSLTVGNQPQHF TGTGCCAGCAGCCTGACAGTAGGCAATCAGCCCCAGCATTTT
. . TRBJ1-2 TRBV29-1 CSVSPGGGDGYTF TGCAGCGTTTCCCCTGGGGGGGGAGATGGCTACACCTTC
. . TRBJ2-7 TRBV7-9 CASSLAQAAEQYF TGTGCCAGCAGCTTAGCGCAGGCAGCCGAGCAGTACTTC
. . TRBJ2-7 TRBV27 CASSPSFRGEQYF TGTGCCAGCAGTCCATCCTTCAGGGGCGAGCAGTACTTC
. . TRBJ2-7 TRBV19 CASSMASGAEQYF TGTGCCAGTAGTATGGCTTCAGGGGCCGAGCAGTACTTC
. . TRBJ1-5 TRBV19 CASSTDFYPNQPQHF TGTGCCAGTAGTACGGACTTCTACCCCAATCAGCCCCAGCATTTT
. TRBD1 TRBJ2-2 TRBV3-1/TRBV3-2 CASGQGPNTGELFF TGTGCCAGCGGACAGGGGCCGAACACCGGGGAGCTGTTTTTT
. . TRBJ2-3 TRBV4-2 CASSQVPVDTQYF TGTGCCAGCAGCCAAGTCCCCGTGGATACGCAGTATTTT
. . TRBJ2-7 TRBV13 CASSRRDMSHEQYF TGTGCCAGCAGCCGACGAGACATGTCCCACGAGCAGTACTTC
. TRBD1 TRBJ2-3 TRBV27 CASSKGTAPDTQYF TGTGCCAGCAGTAAAGGGACAGCCCCAGATACGCAGTATTTT
. . TRBJ1-1 TRBV11-2 CASSSGVMNTEAFF TGTGCCAGCAGCTCCGGGGTCATGAACACTGAAGCTTTCTTT
. TRBD2 TRBJ2-2 TRBV2 CASSPGTRRNTGELFF TGTGCCAGCAGTCCCGGGACTAGAAGGAACACCGGGGAGCTGTTTTTT
. . TRBJ1-3 TRBV4-2 CASSQDTLRGSGNTIYF TGTGCCAGCAGCCAAGATACCCTTCGGGGCTCTGGAAACACCATATATTTT
. . TRBJ1-1 TRBV2 CASSSETARNTEAFF TGTGCCAGCAGTTCAGAGACAGCTAGAAACACTGAAGCTTTCTTT
. TRBD2 TRBJ2-1 TRBV4-2 CASSLGGIGNEQFF TGTGCCAGCAGCCTGGGGGGGATCGGCAATGAGCAGTTCTTC
. TRBD1 TRBJ1-4 TRBV4-2 CASSQEETGFHSPNEKLFF TGTGCCAGCAGCCAAGAGGAGACAGGGTTCCACTCCCCTAATGAAAAACTGTTTTTT
. . TRBJ2-1 TRBV6-2/TRBV6-3 CASSYAIPGEQFF TGTGCCAGCAGTTACGCCATACCAGGGGAGCAGTTCTTC
. . TRBJ2-2 TRBV7-2 CASSLATGFLVTGELFF TGTGCCAGCAGCTTAGCGACGGGATTCCTGGTCACCGGGGAGCTGTTTTTT
. . TRBJ1-2 TRBV28 CASRAGPRYGYTF TGTGCCAGCAGGGCGGGACCGCGCTATGGCTACACCTTC
. TRBD2 TRBJ2-1 TRBV7-3 CASSPGTSGYNEQFF TGTGCCAGCAGCCCGGGGACTAGCGGATACAATGAGCAGTTCTTC
. TRBD1 TRBJ2-3 TRBV5-1 CASSSDRGHVDTQYF TGCGCCAGCAGCTCGGACAGGGGGCATGTAGATACGCAGTATTTT
. TRBD2 TRBJ2-1 TRBV27 CASGLLAGVYNEQFF TGTGCCAGCGGTCTTCTAGCGGGGGTCTACAATGAGCAGTTCTTC
. . TRBJ2-1 TRBV7-9 CASSQPRLANNEQFF TGTGCCAGCAGCCAACCGCGGCTAGCGAACAATGAGCAGTTCTTC
once . TRBJ2-3 TRBV5-4 CASSFGRERTDTQYF TGTGCCAGCAGCTTCGGACGGGAGCGCACAGATACGCAGTATTTT
. . TRBJ2-1 TRBV28 CASSFRSNYNEQFF TGTGCCAGCAGTTTTCGGTCTAACTACAATGAGCAGTTCTTC
. TRBD1 TRBJ2-2 TRBV4-3 CASSQDPAGTGVTGELFF TGCGCCAGCAGCCAAGATCCCGCCGGGACAGGGGTCACCGGGGAGCTGTTTTTT
. TRBD1 TRBJ1-6 TRBV2 CASRVDRGNYNSPLHF TGTGCCAGCAGAGTGGACAGGGGCAATTATAATTCACCCCTCCACTTT
. TRBD1 TRBJ2-7 TRBV28 CASSLVGGPEQYF TGTGCCAGCAGTTTAGTAGGGGGCCCCGAGCAGTACTTC
. TRBD1 TRBJ1-6 TRBV27 CASSFLLETGDINSPLHF TGTGCCAGCAGTTTTCTGTTAGAGACAGGGGACATTAATTCACCCCTCCACTTT
. . TRBJ2-2 TRBV5-8 CASSLAGVPTGELFF TGTGCCAGCAGCTTGGCAGGTGTGCCCACCGGGGAGCTGTTTTTT
. . TRBJ1-6 TRBV4-1 CASSLAGSSYNSPLHF TGCGCCAGCAGCCTAGCGGGCAGCTCCTATAATTCACCCCTCCACTTT
. . TRBJ1-4 TRBV7-2 CASSLVANEKLFF TGTGCCAGCAGCTTAGTCGCTAATGAAAAACTGTTTTTT